The 30 T cell receptor beta chains presented below share a single source sample, sequenced in a study of blood T cell repertoires in COVID-19. Method: immunoSEQ multiplex PCR; TCRdb's copy keeps in-frame clones and lacks some. The table includes some 380,000 clones, 70% to 90% detected once. The source material was PBMCs or T cells enriched from blood (not recorded which). These receptors came from a man between 25 and 39 years old who had recovered from COVID-19.

This sequence joins TRBV18 and TRBJ1-2; no reliable D call. The germline V gene encodes CDR1 KGHSH and CDR2 LQKENI. The CDR3 spans 14 residues. With 3 bases removed from V and 7 bases from J, the gap between germline ends came to 15 bases. CDR3 residues: CASSPSDPRGGYTF. CDR3 sequence (DNA): TGTGCCAGCTCACCGTCGGACCCTCGGGGTGGCTACACCTTC.

This rearrangement joins TRBV6-1 to TRBJ2-5, with 9 positions matching TRBD2. There are 16 residues in the CDR3. With 0 bases clipped from V and 2 bases from J, the junction kept 4 bases outside the gene matches. Per germline, CDR1 MNHNS and CDR2 SASEGT. The CDR3 DNA sequence: TGTGCCAGCAGTGAAGCGCCTAGCGGGACTCAAGAGACCCAGTACTTC. It translates to CASSEAPSGTQETQYF.

This chain's CDR3 is CASSQEGGGLVNTEAFF. The CDR3 nucleotides are TGCGCCAGCAGCCAAGAAGGAGGGGGCCTAGTGAACACTGAAGCTTTCTTT. J is TRBJ1-1 and V is TRBV4-1, with 7 bases aligning to TRBD1. After removal of 0 bases from V and 0 bases from J, the junction contained 7 bases not matched to a gene. CDR1 and CDR2 (germline): MGHRA, YSYEKL. This CDR3 has 17 residues.

This clone appeared a single time. The chain couples TRBV10-3 to TRBJ2-1; TRBD2 agrees at 9 bases. J lost 4 bases, V lost 3 bases, and 4 bases had no gene match. Germline assignment: CDR1 ENHRY and CDR2 SYGVKD. The CDR3 covers 15 residues. The CDR3 loop reads CAISDSGGAYNEQFF. In DNA form, the CDR3 reads TGTGCCATCAGTGATAGCGGGGGAGCGTACAATGAGCAGTTCTTC.

The rearrangement links TRBV6-4 to TRBJ2-3; 7 bases fit TRBD1. CDR3 length equals 16 residues. With 8 bases clipped from V and 3 bases from J, the junction kept 14 bases outside the gene matches. The germline gives CDR1 MRHNA, CDR2 SNTAGT. The CDR3: CASSKRPGQSTDTQYF. CDR3 nucleotide sequence: TGTGCCAGCTCAAAGCGACCGGGACAGTCAACAGATACGCAGTATTTT.

CDR3 DNA: TGTGCCACCAGTGATTCCGGGACAGGGGGCTCTCAGCCCCAGCATTTT. Protein: CATSDSGTGGSQPQHF. The chain uses TRBV24-1 and TRBJ1-5, with 12 bases matching TRBD1. The CDR3 length is 16 residues. Germline lookup yields CDR1 KGHDR and CDR2 SFDVKD. Losses at the gene ends were 2 bases for V and 6 bases for J; bases not matched to a gene: 4.

This sequence joins TRBV4-3 and TRBJ1-1, with D perhaps TRBD1 (6 bases). Deletions cut 0 bases from V and 3 bases from J, with 11 bases between. The germline CDR1 and CDR2 sequences are LGHNA and YSLEER. The CDR3 is made up of 15 amino acids. CDR3 region: CASSQEYEGDTEAFF. As DNA, the CDR3 is TGCGCCAGCAGCCAAGAATACGAGGGGGACACTGAAGCTTTCTTT.

The J gene is TRBJ1-3, the V gene TRBV15; 7 nucleotides agree with TRBD1. This CDR3 has 16 amino acids. The germline CDR1 and CDR2 sequences are LNHNV and YYDKDF (reference sequence). J was trimmed by 0 bases and V by 2 bases; bases with no gene match: 4. CDR3 coding DNA: TGTGCCACCAGCAGAACCAGGGACAGCTCTGGAAACACCATATATTTT. It yields the protein CATSRTRDSSGNTIYF.

The chain joins TRBV6-5 to TRBJ1-5; no clear D. V dropped 6 bases and J dropped 3 bases, with 12 bases sitting between them. The CDR3 is made up of 14 amino acids. The germline CDR1 and CDR2 sequences are MNHEY and SVGAGI. The CDR3 nucleotides read TGTGCCAGCAGGAACGGGGTGCTCAATCAGCCCCAGCATTTT. Translation: CASRNGVLNQPQHF.

The chain recombines TRBV3-1 (or the pseudogene TRBV3-2) with TRBJ1-1; D remains ambiguous. The CDR3 is 12 residues long. V was cut by 0 bases and J by 4 bases, with 3 bases left in between. CDR1 is LGHDT and CDR2 is YNNKEL in the germline V gene (reference sequence). CDR3: CASSQEATEAFF. CDR3 bases: TGTGCCAGCAGCCAAGAGGCCACTGAAGCTTTCTTT.

The chain links TRBV20-1 to TRBJ1-2; D is undetermined. V gave up 3 bases and J gave up 4 bases, with 9 bases separating them. The germline gives CDR1 DFQATT, CDR2 SNEGSKA (reference sequence). The CDR3 consists of 12 residues. This CDR3 reads CSASPLGYGYTF. CDR3 nucleotide sequence: TGCAGTGCTAGTCCTCTCGGCTATGGCTACACCTTC.

The J gene is TRBJ2-1, the V gene TRBV27, with D hard to call. The length of the CDR3 is 12 residues. The ends were cut back, 0 bases at V and 6 bases at J, with 3 bases in the middle. The germline gives CDR1 MNHEY, CDR2 SMNVEV (reference sequence). CDR3: CASSLSANEQFF. CDR3 coding DNA: TGTGCCAGCAGTTTATCGGCCAATGAGCAGTTCTTC.

The chain combines TRBV6-2 or TRBV6-3 with TRBJ1-5, with unresolved D. This CDR3 has 14 residues. Germline-derived CDR1 and CDR2 are MNHEY and SVGEGT. The ends were cut back, 0 bases at V and 4 bases at J, with 7 bases in the middle. CDR3 nucleotides: TGTGCCAGCAGTTACTCTAGCGGGAATCAGCCCCAGCATTTT. This translates into CASSYSSGNQPQHF.

This clone was recorded a few times. This chain joins TRBV2 and TRBJ1-1; no clear D gene. Looked up from germline, CDR1 is SNHLY and CDR2 is FYNNEI. V was pared by 8 bases and J by 4 bases, with 17 bases between. The CDR3 contains 14 residues. The CDR3 bases are TGTGCCAGCCGCCACGACTCCGAGGGCACTGAAGCTTTCTTT. Its translation: CASRHDSEGTEAFF.

Ten or more counts support this clone. The chain uses TRBV5-1 and TRBJ1-5, with D possibly matching TRBD1 (5 bases). The germline V gene has CDR1 SGHRS and CDR2 YFSETQ. The length of the CDR3 is 15 residues. V lost 0 bases and J 6 bases, leaving 13 bases between the germline ends. In nucleotides, the CDR3 is TGCGCCAGCAGCTTGGGTGAGGGGAGGGGTCAGCCCCAGCATTTT. It encodes CASSLGEGRGQPQHF.

The CDR3 DNA sequence: TGCGCCAGCAGCCTTGGGACAGGGGAAAACTACGAGCAGTACTTC. It yields the protein CASSLGTGENYEQYF. The chain has TRBV5-1 and TRBJ2-7, with 10 nucleotides matching TRBD1. Germline CDR1 and CDR2: SGHRS and YFSETQ. The CDR3 loop spans 15 amino acids. Trimming removed 4 bases from V and 3 bases from J; junction bases left unmatched: 7.

This clone was recorded at least ten times. The chain has TRBV18 and TRBJ2-7, with TRBD1 identical over 9 bases. This CDR3 is 15 amino acids long. The trim removed 6 bases at V and 5 bases at J, leaving 11 bases unmatched. Germline values: CDR1 KGHSH, CDR2 LQKENI. CDR3 in DNA: TGTGCCAGCTCTCTTAATTCCGGGACAGGGAACGAGCAGTACTTC. Protein: CASSLNSGTGNEQYF.

V is TRBV7-6 and J is TRBJ2-2; 11 bases are a match to TRBD1. The CDR3 is 22 residues long. The junction had 15 bases not matched to a gene; V was cut back by 0 bases and J by 0 bases. Germline V gene sequence: CDR1 SGHVS, CDR2 FNYEAQ. The CDR3, as DNA: TGTGCCAGCAGCTTAGCGCCCTGGACAGGGGGCATCATACCTACGAACACCGGGGAGCTGTTTTTT. Its protein product is CASSLAPWTGGIIPTNTGELFF.

The chain combines TRBV29-1 with TRBJ1-1; TRBD1 aligns across 8 bases. Germline V gene data show CDR1 as SQVTM and CDR2 as ANQGSEA. The CDR3 extends over 14 amino acids. Unmatched junction bases numbered 7, after V lost 3 bases and J lost 4 bases. CDR3 region: CSVDRTGWTTEAFF. The DNA of the CDR3 is TGCAGCGTTGACCGGACAGGGTGGACCACTGAAGCTTTCTTT. The whole variable domain, filled in from reference TRBV29-1 and TRBJ1-1, reads SAVISQKPSRDICQRGTSLTIQCQVDSQVTMMFWYRQQPGQSLTLIATANQGSEATYESGFVIDKFPISRPNLTFSTLTVSNMSPEDSSIYLCSVDRTGWTTEAFFGQGTRLTVV.

This chain links TRBV7-9 with TRBJ1-2; 9 nucleotides agree with TRBD1. The CDR3 runs to 17 residues. Germline CDR1 SEHNR, CDR2 FQNEAQ (reference sequence). V shed 1 base and J 0 bases; nucleotides not matched to a gene: 6. CDR3 sequence reads: CASSLVGTGPSNYGYTF. CDR3 DNA sequence: TGTGCCAGCAGCTTAGTCGGGACAGGGCCTTCTAACTATGGCTACACCTTC.

This chain links TRBV9 with TRBJ1-2, with a possible D match to TRBD1 (6 bases). CDR1 is SGDLS and CDR2 is YYNGEE in the germline V gene. The CDR3 runs to 15 residues. The V end lost 0 bases, the J end lost 7 bases, and 16 bases lay between the germline ends. CDR3 bases: TGTGCCAGCAGCGTAGCACAGGGTGGAGTGGGTGGCTACACCTTC. It codes for CASSVAQGGVGGYTF.

This clone was detected only a few times. The chain combines TRBV12-3 or TRBV12-4 with TRBJ1-2, with 10 nucleotides matching TRBD1. J lost 11 bases, V lost 6 bases, and 9 bases had no gene match. The CDR3 extends over 13 amino acids. In nucleotides, the CDR3 is TGTGCCAGCAGATCCGGGACAGGGGACTTTTACACCTTC. Protein sequence: CASRSGTGDFYTF.

The chain recombines TRBV18 with TRBJ1-6; 11 bases line up with TRBD1. Germline values: CDR1 KGHSH, CDR2 LQKENI. The CDR3 covers 16 residues. J gave up 6 bases and V 2 bases, and 3 bases lay outside the gene matches. As DNA, the CDR3 is TGTGCCAGCTCACCAGGACAGGGGGCCGGTAATTCACCCCTCCACTTT. This gives the protein CASSPGQGAGNSPLHF.

The chain employs TRBV27 and TRBJ1-5, with D unresolved. The CDR3 sequence is 16 residues long. Germline values: CDR1 MNHEY, CDR2 SMNVEV (reference sequence). Between the trimmed V and J ends, which lost 6 bases and 1 base, there was a span of 16 bases. CDR3 DNA sequence: TGTGCCAGCAGACCACTAAAGTCTGGGAGCAATCAGCCCCAGCATTTT. Its translation is CASRPLKSGSNQPQHF.

The rearrangement joins TRBV5-1 to TRBJ2-3; D is uncertain. Germline assignment: CDR1 SGHRS and CDR2 YFSETQ. This CDR3 contains 14 residues. Trimming cost V 7 bases and J 0 bases, with 12 bases left between them. The CDR3 loop is CASETDGSTDTQYF. The CDR3 DNA is TGCGCCAGCGAGACTGACGGAAGCACAGATACGCAGTATTTT.

This clone was detected only once. Other nucleotide sequences from this sample produce the same CDR3. The chain recombines TRBV5-1 with TRBJ2-3; 12 nucleotides match TRBD2. V was clipped by 1 base and J by 2 bases; unmatched bases: 2. This CDR3 region has 16 residues. Germline lookup yields CDR1 SGHRS and CDR2 YFSETQ. The CDR3 coding sequence is TGCGCCAGCAGCTTGTCTAGCGGGGGGGCCACAGATACGCAGTATTTT. Protein sequence: CASSLSSGGATDTQYF.

This sequence joins TRBV21-1 and TRBJ2-1; TRBD2 reflects the table's D call only, with no check against the DNA. TRBV21-1 is termed a pseudogene. The CDR3 runs to 16 residues. This chain's CDR3 is CASSKGGGLLSHEQFF. The CDR3 region has the DNA TGTGCCAGCAGCAAGGGCGGGGGCCTTCTCAGTCATGAGCAGTTCTTC.

The chain carries TRBV7-2 and TRBJ1-1; D might be TRBD1 (6 bases). CDR1 is SGHTA, CDR2 FQGNSA, per germline. Between the trimmed V and J ends, which lost 5 bases and 3 bases, there was a span of 19 bases. The CDR3 consists of 16 residues. CDR3 amino acids: CASSLRAGDWDTEAFF. CDR3 bases: TGTGCCAGCAGCCTTCGGGCAGGGGATTGGGACACTGAAGCTTTCTTT.

The chain has TRBV15 and TRBJ2-7; a weak D match, TRBD2 (6 bases). The CDR3 runs 13 residues. The ends were cut back, 5 bases at V and 9 bases at J, with 17 bases in the middle. Germline loops: CDR1 LNHNV, CDR2 YYDKDF (reference sequence). For the CDR3, the DNA is TGTGCCACCAGCGAGGCTGGGGGAGGTGTGCAGTACTTC. This gives the protein CATSEAGGGVQYF.

The V call is TRBV4-1, the J call TRBJ2-3; TRBD2 is a possible D gene (5 bases). The CDR3 is made up of 14 amino acids. Per germline, CDR1 MGHRA and CDR2 YSYEKL. V was trimmed by 4 bases and J by 4 bases, leaving 12 bases between them. The CDR3 loop reads CASSLSPRADTQYF. The CDR3, as DNA: TGCGCCAGCAGCCTCTCCCCGAGGGCAGATACGCAGTATTTT.